This is a list of T cell receptor beta chains from one sample in a study of PD-L1 blockade in urothelial cancer. Sequencing was performed with immunoSEQ multiplex PCR; in TCRdb, only in-frame clones are kept and a portion is missing. The sample has under 55,000 clones, over 75% seen once; the top ten hold roughly 5%. The sample was PBMCs, taken around atezolizumab (anti-PD-L1) treatment. The receptors come from a man aged 40-55 years with urothelial cancer. Both conserved end residues are part of each CDR3. Each record gives: clone size, D gene, J gene, V gene, CDR3 protein, CDR3 DNA. The D gene is left open where the match is weak. Rows give clone size only sometimes, using once, few, many, or a class for an expanded clone.

>NA|TRBD2|TRBJ2-5|TRBV11-3
CASSLLAGRGETQYF
TGTGCCAGCAGCTTACTAGCGGGACGGGGAGAGACCCAGTACTTC
>NA|NA|TRBJ2-1|TRBV28
CASIKGGSYNEQFF
TGTGCCAGCATAAAGGGGGGGTCCTACAATGAGCAGTTCTTC
>NA|TRBD1|TRBJ2-3|TRBV9
CASSVSTGESDTQYF
TGTGCCAGCAGCGTAAGCACAGGGGAGTCAGATACGCAGTATTTT
>NA|NA|TRBJ1-1|TRBV6-6
CASMFDRQNTEAFF
TGTGCCAGCATGTTCGACAGACAGAACACTGAAGCTTTCTTT
>NA|NA|TRBJ1-2|TRBV28
CASSSYRDGYTF
TGTGCCAGCAGTTCGTACAGGGATGGCTACACCTTC
>NA|NA|TRBJ1-1|TRBV7-3
CASSLSGGTEAFF
TGTGCCAGCAGCTTATCGGGGGGCACTGAAGCTTTCTTT
>NA|NA|TRBJ2-2|TRBV11-3
CASSSVVGDTGELFF
TGTGCCAGCAGCTCAGTAGTCGGAGACACCGGGGAGCTGTTTTTT
>NA|NA|TRBJ2-3|TRBV5-3
CANPRDRDTDTQYF
TGTGCCAACCCGCGGGACCGAGACACAGATACGCAGTATTTT
>few|NA|TRBJ2-1|TRBV11-2
CASSSRLSQNNEQFF
TGTGCCAGCAGCTCCAGACTCTCTCAGAACAATGAGCAGTTCTTC
>NA|NA|TRBJ1-5|TRBV4-3
CASSQDNSNQPQHF
TGCGCCAGCAGTCAGGACAATAGCAATCAGCCCCAGCATTTT
>NA|NA|TRBJ1-2|TRBV5-1
CASSLSGTTNYGYTF
TGCGCCAGCAGCTTGTCGGGGACTACTAACTATGGCTACACCTTC
>NA|TRBD1|TRBJ1-1|TRBV30
CRGLNTEAFF
TGCAGGGGGTTGAACACTGAAGCTTTCTTT
>NA|TRBD1|TRBJ2-5|TRBV28
CASLGQVETQYF
TGTGCCAGCTTGGGACAGGTAGAGACCCAGTACTTC
>once|NA|TRBJ2-5|TRBV28
CASSLRVPQETQYF
TGTGCCAGCAGCCTCAGGGTCCCACAAGAGACCCAGTACTTC
>NA|NA|TRBJ1-5|TRBV28
CASRRGGQPQHF
TGTGCCAGCAGGAGGGGGGGGCAGCCCCAGCATTTT
>many|TRBD1|TRBJ1-1|TRBV14
CASSQDEGAMNTEAFF
TGTGCCAGCAGCCAAGACGAGGGGGCCATGAACACTGAAGCTTTCTTT
>NA|NA|TRBJ1-1|TRBV28
CASSFTLTGLNTEAFF
TGTGCCAGCAGTTTTACCCTTACAGGACTGAACACTGAAGCTTTCTTT
>NA|TRBD1|TRBJ2-4|TRBV5-4
CASSYRGRRERANIQYF
TGTGCCAGCAGCTACAGGGGGCGTCGGGAAAGGGCAAACATTCAGTACTTC
>NA|TRBD1|TRBJ1-2|TRBV29-1
CSIGTGSAYGYTF
TGCAGCATCGGGACAGGGAGCGCCTATGGCTACACCTTC
>NA|TRBD2|TRBJ2-5|TRBV19
CASSIPGLARETQYF
TGTGCCAGTAGTATCCCCGGACTAGCGAGAGAGACCCAGTACTTC